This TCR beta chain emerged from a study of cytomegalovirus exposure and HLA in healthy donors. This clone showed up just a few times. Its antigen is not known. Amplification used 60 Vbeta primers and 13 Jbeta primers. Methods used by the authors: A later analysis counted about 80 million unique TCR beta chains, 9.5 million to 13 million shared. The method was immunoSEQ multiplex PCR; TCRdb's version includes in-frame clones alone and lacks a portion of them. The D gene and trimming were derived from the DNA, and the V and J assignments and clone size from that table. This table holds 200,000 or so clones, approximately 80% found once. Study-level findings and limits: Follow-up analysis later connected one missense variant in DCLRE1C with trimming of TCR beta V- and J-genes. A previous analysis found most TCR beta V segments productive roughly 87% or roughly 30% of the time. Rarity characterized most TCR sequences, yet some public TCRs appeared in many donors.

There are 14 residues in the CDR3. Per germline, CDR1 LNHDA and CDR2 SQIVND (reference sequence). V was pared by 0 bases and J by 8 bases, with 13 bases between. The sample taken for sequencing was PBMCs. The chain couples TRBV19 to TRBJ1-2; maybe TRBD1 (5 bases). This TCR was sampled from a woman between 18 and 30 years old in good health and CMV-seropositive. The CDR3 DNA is TGTGCCAGTAGTATAGATGGGGCAGGGCCCGGCTACACCTTC. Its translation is CASSIDGAGPGYTF.